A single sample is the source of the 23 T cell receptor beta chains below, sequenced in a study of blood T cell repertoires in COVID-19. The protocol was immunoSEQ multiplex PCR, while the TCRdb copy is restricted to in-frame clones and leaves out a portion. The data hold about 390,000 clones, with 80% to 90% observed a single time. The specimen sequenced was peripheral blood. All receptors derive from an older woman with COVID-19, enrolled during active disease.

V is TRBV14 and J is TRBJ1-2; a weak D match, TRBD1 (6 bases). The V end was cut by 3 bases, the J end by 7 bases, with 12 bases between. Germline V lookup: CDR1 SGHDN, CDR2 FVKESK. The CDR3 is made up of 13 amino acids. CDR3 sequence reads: CASSHLSQGGYTF. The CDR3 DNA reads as TGTGCCAGCAGCCACCTTTCACAGGGTGGCTACACCTTC.

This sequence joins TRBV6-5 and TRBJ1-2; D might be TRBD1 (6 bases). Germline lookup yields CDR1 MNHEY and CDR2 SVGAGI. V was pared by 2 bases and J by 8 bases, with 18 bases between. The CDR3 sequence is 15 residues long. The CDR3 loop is CASSYTTGRDKGYTF. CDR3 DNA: TGTGCCAGCAGTTACACTACAGGGAGGGATAAGGGCTACACCTTC.

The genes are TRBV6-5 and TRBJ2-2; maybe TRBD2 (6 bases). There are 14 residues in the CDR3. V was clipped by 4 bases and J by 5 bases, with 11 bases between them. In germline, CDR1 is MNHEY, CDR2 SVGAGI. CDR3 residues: CASSWGVGTGELFF. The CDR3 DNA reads TGTGCCAGCAGTTGGGGGGTTGGGACCGGGGAGCTGTTTTTT.

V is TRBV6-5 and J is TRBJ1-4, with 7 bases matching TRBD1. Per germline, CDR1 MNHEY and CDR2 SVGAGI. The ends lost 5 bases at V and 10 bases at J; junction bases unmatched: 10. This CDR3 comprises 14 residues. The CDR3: CASSLLKGAGKLFF. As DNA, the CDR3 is TGTGCCAGCAGTCTTCTCAAGGGGGCGGGAAAACTGTTTTTT.

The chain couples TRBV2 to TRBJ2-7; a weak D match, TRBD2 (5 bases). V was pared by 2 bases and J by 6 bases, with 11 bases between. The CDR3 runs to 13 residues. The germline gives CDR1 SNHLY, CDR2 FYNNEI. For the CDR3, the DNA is TGTGCCAGCAGTGAATCGTATGCGGGCGAGCAGTACTTC. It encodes CASSESYAGEQYF.

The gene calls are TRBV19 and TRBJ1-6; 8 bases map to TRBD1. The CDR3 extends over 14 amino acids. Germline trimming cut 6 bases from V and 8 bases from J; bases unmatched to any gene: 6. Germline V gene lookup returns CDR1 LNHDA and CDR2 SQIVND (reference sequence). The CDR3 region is CASSRQGTDSPLHF. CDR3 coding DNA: TGTGCCAGTAGCAGACAGGGGACTGATTCACCCCTCCACTTT. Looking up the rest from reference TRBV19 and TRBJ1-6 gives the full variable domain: DGGITQSPKYLFRKEGQNVTLSCEQNLNHDAMYWYRQDPGQGLRLIYYSQIVNDFQKGDIAEGYSVSREKKESFPLTVTSAQKNPTAFYLCASSRQGTDSPLHFGNGTRLTVT.

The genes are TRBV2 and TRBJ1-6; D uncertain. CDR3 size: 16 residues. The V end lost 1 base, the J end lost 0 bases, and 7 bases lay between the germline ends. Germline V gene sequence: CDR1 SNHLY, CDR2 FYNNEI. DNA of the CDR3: TGTGCCAGCAGTGAAGAATCCAGCTCCTATAATTCACCCCTCCACTTT. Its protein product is CASSEESSSYNSPLHF.

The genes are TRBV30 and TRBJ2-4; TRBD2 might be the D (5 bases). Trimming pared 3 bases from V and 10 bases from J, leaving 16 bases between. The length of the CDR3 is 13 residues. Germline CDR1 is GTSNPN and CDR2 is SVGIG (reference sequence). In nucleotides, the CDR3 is TGTGCCTGGAGAAAACAACAGCGGCCTATTCAGTACTTC. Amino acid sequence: CAWRKQQRPIQYF.

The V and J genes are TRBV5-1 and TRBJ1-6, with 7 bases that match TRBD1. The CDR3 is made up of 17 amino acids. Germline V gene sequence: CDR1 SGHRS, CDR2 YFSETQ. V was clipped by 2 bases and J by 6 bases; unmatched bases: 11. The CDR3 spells CASSLGSPGTVNSPLHF. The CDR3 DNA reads TGCGCCAGCAGCTTAGGGTCCCCCGGGACAGTTAATTCACCCCTCCACTTT. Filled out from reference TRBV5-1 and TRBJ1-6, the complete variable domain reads KAGVTQTPRYLIKTRGQQVTLSCSPISGHRSVSWYQQTPGQGLQFLFEYFSETQRNKGNFPGRFSGRQFSNSRSEMNVSTLELGDSALYLCASSLGSPGTVNSPLHFGNGTRLTVT.

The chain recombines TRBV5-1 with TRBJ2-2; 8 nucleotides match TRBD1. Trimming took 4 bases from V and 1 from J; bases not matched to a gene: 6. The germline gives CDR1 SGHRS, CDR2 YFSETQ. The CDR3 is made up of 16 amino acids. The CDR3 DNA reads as TGCGCCAGCAGCAGTCGACAGGGGAGGAACACCGGGGAGCTGTTTTTT. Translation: CASSSRQGRNTGELFF.

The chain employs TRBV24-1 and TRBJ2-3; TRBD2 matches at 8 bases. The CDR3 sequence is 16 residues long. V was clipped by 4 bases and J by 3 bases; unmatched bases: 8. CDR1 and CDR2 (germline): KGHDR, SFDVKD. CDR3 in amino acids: CATSDGGAVLTDTQYF. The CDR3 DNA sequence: TGTGCCACCAGTGACGGGGGGGCCGTTTTGACAGATACGCAGTATTTT.

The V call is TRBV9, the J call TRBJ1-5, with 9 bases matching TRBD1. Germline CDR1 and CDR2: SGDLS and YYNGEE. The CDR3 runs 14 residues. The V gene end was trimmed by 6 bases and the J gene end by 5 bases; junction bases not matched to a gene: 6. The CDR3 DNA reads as TGTGCCAGCAACCTGGGACAGGGAGATCAGCCCCAGCATTTT. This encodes CASNLGQGDQPQHF.

The CDR3 DNA follows: TGTGTCTCCAGTCCAAGACATCTATATGGCTACACCTTC. It codes for CVSSPRHLYGYTF. J is TRBJ1-2 and V is TRBV28; D not certain. The CDR3 has 13 residues. Germline CDR1 and CDR2: MDHEN and SYDVKM.

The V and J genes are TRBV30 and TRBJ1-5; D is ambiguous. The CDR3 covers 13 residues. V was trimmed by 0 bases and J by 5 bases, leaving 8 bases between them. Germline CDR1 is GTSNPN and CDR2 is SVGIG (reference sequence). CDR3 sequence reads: CAWSVGRDQPQHF. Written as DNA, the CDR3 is TGTGCCTGGAGTGTAGGCCGGGATCAGCCCCAGCATTTT.

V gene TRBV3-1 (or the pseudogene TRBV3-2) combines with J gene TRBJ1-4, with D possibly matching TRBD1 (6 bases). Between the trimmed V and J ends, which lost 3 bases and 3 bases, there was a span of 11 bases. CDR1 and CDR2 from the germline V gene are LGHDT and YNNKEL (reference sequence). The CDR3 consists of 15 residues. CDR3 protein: CASSQTRGSNEKLFF. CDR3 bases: TGTGCCAGCAGCCAGACCAGGGGATCTAATGAAAAACTGTTTTTT.

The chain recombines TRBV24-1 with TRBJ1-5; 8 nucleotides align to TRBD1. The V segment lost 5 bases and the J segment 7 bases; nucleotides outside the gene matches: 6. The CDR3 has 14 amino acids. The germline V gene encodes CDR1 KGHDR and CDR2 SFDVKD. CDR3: CATSGGQGDQPQHF. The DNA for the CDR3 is TGTGCCACCAGTGGCGGACAGGGAGACCAGCCCCAGCATTTT.

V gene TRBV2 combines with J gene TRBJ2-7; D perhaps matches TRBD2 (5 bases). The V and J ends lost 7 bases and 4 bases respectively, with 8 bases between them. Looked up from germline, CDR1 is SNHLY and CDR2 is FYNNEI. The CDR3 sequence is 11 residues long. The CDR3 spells CASTREYEQYF. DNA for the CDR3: TGTGCCAGCACGAGGGAATACGAGCAGTACTTC.

Here the CDR3 DNA reads TGTGCCAGCAGTGAAATTGGGACAGTCCTTAGCAATCAGCCCCAGCATTTT. Translating gives CASSEIGTVLSNQPQHF. The chain uses TRBV2 and TRBJ1-5; 7 nucleotides match TRBD1. The CDR3 has 17 amino acids. Germline CDR1 is SNHLY and CDR2 is FYNNEI. V was pared by 2 bases and J by 0 bases, with 7 bases of the junction left unmatched.

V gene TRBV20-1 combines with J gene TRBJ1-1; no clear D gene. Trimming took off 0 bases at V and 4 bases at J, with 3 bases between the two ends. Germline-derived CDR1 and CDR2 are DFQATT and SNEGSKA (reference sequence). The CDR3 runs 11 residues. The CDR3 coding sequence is TGCAGTGCTAGAGATATCACTGAAGCTTTCTTT. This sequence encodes CSARDITEAFF.

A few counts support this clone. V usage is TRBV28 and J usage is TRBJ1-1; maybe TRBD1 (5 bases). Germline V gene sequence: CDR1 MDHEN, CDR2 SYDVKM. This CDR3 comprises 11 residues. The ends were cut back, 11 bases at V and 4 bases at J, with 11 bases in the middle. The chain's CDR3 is CALRGPTEAFF. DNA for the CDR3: TGTGCCTTGCGGGGCCCCACTGAAGCTTTCTTT.

The CDR3 loop is CASSLNRQASSYEQYF. CDR3 nucleotides: TGTGCCAGCAGCTTAAACCGACAGGCGAGCTCCTACGAGCAGTACTTC. The chain has TRBV7-2 and TRBJ2-7; D possibly corresponds to TRBD1 (6 bases). Germline V CDR1 and CDR2: SGHTA, FQGNSA. The CDR3 extends over 16 amino acids. Trimming removed 2 bases at V and 0 bases at J, with 14 bases between.

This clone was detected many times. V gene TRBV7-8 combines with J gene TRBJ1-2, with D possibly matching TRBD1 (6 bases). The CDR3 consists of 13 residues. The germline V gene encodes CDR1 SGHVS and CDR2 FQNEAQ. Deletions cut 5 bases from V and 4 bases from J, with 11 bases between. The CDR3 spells CASSQTGAYGYTF. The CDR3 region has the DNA TGTGCCAGCAGCCAGACAGGAGCCTATGGCTACACCTTC.

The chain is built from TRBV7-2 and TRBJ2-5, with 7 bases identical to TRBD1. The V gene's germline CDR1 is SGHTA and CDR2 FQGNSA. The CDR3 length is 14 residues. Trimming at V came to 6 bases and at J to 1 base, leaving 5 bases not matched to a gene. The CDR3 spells CASRQGTAQETQYF. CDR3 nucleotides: TGTGCCAGCAGGCAAGGGACAGCCCAAGAGACCCAGTACTTC.